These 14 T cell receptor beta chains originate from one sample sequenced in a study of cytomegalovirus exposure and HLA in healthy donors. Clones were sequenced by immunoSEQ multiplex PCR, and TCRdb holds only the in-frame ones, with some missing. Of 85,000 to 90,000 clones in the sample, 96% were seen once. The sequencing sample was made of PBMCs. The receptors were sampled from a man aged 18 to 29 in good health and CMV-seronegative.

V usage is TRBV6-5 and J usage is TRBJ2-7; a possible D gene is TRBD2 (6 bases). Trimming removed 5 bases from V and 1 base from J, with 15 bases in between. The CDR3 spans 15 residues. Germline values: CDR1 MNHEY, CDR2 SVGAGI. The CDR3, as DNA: TGTGCCAGCAGTCTTAGCGGCGGGACTTCCTACGAGCAGTACTTC. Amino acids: CASSLSGGTSYEQYF.

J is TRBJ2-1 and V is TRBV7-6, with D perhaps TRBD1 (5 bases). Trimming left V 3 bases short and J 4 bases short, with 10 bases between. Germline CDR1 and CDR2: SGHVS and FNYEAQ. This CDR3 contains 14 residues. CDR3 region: CASSLDTKYNEQFF. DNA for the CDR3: TGTGCCAGCAGCTTGGACACTAAGTACAATGAGCAGTTCTTC.

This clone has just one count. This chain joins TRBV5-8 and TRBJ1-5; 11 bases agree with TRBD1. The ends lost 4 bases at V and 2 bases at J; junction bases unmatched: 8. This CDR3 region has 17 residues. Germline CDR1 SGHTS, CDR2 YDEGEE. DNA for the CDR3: TGTGCCAGCAGCCCGGACAGGGGGCGAGTGGGCAATCAGCCCCAGCATTTT. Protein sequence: CASSPDRGRVGNQPQHF.

CDR3 nucleotide sequence: TGTGCCAGCAGCGTATCTGGGACAGGGGTTATAGGGGATACGCAGTATTTT. It codes for CASSVSGTGVIGDTQYF. The chain employs TRBV9 and TRBJ2-3, with 10 bases identical to TRBD1. Trimming at V came to 1 base and at J to 6 bases, leaving 11 bases not matched to a gene. The CDR3 is made up of 17 amino acids. The germline CDR1 and CDR2 sequences are SGDLS and YYNGEE. Drawing the rest from reference TRBV9 and TRBJ2-3, the complete variable domain is DSGVTQTPKHLITATGQRVTLRCSPRSGDLSVYWYQQSLDQGLQFLIQYYNGEERAKGNILERFSAQQFPDLHSELNLSSLELGDSALYFCASSVSGTGVIGDTQYFGPGTRLTVL.

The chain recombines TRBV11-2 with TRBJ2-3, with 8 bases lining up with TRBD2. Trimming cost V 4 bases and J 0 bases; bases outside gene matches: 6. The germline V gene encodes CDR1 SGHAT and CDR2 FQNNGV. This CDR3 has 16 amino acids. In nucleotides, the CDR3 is TGTGCCAGCAGCTCTCCCGGCGGGAGGAGCACAGATACGCAGTATTTT. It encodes CASSSPGGRSTDTQYF.

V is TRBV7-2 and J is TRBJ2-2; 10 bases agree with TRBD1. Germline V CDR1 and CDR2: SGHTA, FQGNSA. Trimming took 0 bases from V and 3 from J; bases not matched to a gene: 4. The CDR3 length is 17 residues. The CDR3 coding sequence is TGTGCCAGCAGCTTAGCCGCGACAGGGGGCCACACCGGGGAGCTGTTTTTT. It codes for CASSLAATGGHTGELFF.

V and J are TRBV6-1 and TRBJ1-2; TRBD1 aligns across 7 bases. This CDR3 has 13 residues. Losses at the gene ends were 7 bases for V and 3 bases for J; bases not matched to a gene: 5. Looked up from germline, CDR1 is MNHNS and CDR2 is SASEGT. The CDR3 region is CASILTGDYGYTF. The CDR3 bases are TGTGCCAGCATCCTCACAGGGGACTATGGCTACACCTTC.

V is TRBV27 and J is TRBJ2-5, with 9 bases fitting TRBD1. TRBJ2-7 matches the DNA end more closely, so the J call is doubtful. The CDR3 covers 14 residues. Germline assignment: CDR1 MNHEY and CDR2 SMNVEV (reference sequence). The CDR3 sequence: CASSWTGTGFEQYF. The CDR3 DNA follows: TGTGCCAGCAGTTGGACCGGGACAGGGTTCGAGCAGTACTTC.

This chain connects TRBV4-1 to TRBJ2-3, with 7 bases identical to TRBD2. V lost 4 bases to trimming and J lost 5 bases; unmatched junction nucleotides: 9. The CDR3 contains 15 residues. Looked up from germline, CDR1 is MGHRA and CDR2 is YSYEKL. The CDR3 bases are TGCGCCAGCAGCCCTGTCGGAGCGGGGAAAGATACGCAGTATTTT. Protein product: CASSPVGAGKDTQYF.

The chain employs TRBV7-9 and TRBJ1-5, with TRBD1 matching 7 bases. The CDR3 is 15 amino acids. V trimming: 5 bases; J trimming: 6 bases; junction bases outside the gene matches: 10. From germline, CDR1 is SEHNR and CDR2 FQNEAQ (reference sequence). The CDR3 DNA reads TGTGCCAGCAGCCTGGTAGAGGGGGCGCCTCAGCCCCAGCATTTT. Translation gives CASSLVEGAPQPQHF. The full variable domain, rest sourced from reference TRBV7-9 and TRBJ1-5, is DTGVSQNPRHKITKRGQNVTFRCDPISEHNRLYWYRQTLGQGPEFLTYFQNEAQLEKSRLLSDRFSAERPKGSFSTLEIQRTEQGDSAMYLCASSLVEGAPQPQHFGDGTRLSIL.

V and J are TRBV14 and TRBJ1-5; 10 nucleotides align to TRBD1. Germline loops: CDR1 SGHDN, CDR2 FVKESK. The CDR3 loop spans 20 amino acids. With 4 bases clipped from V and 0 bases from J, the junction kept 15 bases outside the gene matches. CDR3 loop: CASSPTRTGGLFFSNQPQHF. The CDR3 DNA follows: TGTGCCAGCAGCCCGACTAGGACAGGGGGTTTATTTTTTAGCAATCAGCCCCAGCATTTT.

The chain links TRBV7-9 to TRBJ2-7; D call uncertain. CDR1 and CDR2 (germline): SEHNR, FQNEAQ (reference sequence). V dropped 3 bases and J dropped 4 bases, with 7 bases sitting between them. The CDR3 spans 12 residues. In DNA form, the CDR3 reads TGTGCCAGCAGCTTCTCCGGGTACGAGCAGTACGTC. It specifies CASSFSGYEQYV.

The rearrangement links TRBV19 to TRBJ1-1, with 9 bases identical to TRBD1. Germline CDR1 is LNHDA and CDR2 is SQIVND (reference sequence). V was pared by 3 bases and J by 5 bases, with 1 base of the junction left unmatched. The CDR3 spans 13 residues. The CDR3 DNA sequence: TGTGCCAGTAGTATGACAGGGGGAACTGAAGCTTTCTTT. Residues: CASSMTGGTEAFF.

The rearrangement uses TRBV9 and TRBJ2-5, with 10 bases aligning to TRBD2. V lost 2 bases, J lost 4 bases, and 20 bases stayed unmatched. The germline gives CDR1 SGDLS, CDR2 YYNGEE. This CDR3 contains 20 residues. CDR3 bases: TGTGCCAGCAGCGTGGACAGTTCGGGGAGACTAGCGGGTGATTCAGAGACCCAGTACTTC. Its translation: CASSVDSSGRLAGDSETQYF.